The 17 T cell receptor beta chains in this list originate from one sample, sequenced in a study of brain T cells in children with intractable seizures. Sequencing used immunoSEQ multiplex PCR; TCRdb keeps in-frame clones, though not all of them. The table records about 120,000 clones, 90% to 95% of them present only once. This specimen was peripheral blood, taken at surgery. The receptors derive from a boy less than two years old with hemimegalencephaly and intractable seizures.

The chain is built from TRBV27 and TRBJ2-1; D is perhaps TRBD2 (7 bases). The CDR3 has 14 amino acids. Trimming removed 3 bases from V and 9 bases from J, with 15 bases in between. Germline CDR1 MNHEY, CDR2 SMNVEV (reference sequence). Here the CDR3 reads CASSFIGGQGEQFF. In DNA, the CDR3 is TGTGCCAGCAGTTTTATCGGGGGGCAGGGTGAGCAGTTCTTC.

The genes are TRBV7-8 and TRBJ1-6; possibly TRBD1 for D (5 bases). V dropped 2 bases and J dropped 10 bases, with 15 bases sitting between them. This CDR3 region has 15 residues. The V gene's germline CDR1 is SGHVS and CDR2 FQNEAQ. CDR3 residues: CASSLRSGPQSPLHF. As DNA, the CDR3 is TGTGCCAGCAGCTTAAGATCGGGACCTCAATCACCCCTCCACTTT.

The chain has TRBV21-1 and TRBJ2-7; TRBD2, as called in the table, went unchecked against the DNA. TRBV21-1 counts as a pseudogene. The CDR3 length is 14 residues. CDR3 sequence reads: CASNPGTSSYEQYF. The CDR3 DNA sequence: TGTGCCAGCAACCCCGGGACTAGCTCCTACGAGCAGTACTTC.

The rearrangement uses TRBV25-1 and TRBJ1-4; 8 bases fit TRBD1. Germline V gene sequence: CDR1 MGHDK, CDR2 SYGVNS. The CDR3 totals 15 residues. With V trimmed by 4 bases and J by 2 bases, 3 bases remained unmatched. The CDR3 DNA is TGTGCCAGCAGTGCCCACAGGGGGACTAATGAAAAACTGTTTTTT. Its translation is CASSAHRGTNEKLFF.

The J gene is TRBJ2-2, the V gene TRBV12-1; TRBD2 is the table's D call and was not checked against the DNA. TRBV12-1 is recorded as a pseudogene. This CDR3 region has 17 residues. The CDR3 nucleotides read TGTGCCAGCAGCCCTGGGACTAGCGGGAGAGGCACCGGGGAGCTGTTTTTT. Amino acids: CASSPGTSGRGTGELFF.

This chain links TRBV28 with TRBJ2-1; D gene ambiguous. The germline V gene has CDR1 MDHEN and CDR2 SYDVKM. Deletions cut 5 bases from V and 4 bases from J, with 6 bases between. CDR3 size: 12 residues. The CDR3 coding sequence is TGTGCCAGCAGTATGATGTACAATGAGCAGTTCTTC. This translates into CASSMMYNEQFF.

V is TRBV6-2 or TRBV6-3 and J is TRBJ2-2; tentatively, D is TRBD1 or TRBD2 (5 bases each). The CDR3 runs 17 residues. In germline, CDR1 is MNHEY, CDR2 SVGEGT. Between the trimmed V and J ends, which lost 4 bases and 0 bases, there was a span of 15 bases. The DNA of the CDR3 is TGTGCCAGCAGTTGGTCTCGGGGACCACCGAACACCGGGGAGCTGTTTTTT. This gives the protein CASSWSRGPPNTGELFF.

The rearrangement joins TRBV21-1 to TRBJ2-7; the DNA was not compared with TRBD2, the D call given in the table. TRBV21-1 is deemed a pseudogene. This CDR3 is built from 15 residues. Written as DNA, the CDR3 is TGTGCCAGCACCAGTAGCGGGAGGACGACCTACGAGCAGTACTTC. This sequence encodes CASTSSGRTTYEQYF.

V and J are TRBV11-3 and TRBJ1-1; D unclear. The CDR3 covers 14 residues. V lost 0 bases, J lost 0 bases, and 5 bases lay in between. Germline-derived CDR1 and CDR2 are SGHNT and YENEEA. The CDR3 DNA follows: TGTGCCAGCAGCTTAGAGGGCGTGAACACTGAAGCTTTCTTT. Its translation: CASSLEGVNTEAFF.

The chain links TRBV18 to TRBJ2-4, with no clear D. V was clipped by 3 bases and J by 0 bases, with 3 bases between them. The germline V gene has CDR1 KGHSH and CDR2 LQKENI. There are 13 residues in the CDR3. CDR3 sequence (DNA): TGTGCCAGCTCACCCATAGCCAAAAACATTCAGTACTTC. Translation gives CASSPIAKNIQYF.

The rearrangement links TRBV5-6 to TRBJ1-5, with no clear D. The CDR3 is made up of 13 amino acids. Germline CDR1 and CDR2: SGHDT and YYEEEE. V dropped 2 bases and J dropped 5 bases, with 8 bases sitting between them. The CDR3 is CASSLGVHQPQHF. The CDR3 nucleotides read TGTGCCAGCAGCTTAGGCGTCCATCAGCCCCAGCATTTT. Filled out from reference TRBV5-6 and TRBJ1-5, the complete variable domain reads DAGVTQSPTHLIKTRGQQVTLRCSPKSGHDTVSWYQQALGQGPQFIFQYYEEEERQRGNFPDRFSGHQFPNYSSELNVNALLLGDSALYLCASSLGVHQPQHFGDGTRLSIL.

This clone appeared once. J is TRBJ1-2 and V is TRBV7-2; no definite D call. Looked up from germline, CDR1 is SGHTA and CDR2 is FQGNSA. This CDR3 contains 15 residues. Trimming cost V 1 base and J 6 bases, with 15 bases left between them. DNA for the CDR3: TGTGCCAGCAGCTTAGAGCTCGTCCCGACTAATGGCTACACCTTC. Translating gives CASSLELVPTNGYTF.

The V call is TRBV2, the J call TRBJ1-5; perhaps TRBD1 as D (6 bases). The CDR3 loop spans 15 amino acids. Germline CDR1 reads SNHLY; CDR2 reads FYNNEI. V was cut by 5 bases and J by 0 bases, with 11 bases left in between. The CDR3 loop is CASSKDRYSNQPQHF. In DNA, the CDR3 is TGTGCCAGCAGTAAGGACAGATATAGCAATCAGCCCCAGCATTTT.

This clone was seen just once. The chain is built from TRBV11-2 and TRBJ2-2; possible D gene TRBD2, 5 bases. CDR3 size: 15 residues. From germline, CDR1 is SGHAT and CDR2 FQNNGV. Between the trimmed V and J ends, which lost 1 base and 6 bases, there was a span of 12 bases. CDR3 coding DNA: TGTGCCAGCAGCTTAGGTCTAGCTTATTCCGGGGAGCTGTTTTTT. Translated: CASSLGLAYSGELFF.

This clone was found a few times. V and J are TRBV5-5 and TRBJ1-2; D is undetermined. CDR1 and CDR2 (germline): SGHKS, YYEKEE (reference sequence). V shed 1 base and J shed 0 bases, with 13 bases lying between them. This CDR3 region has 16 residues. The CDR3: CASSLSQYPANYGYTF. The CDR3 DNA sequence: TGTGCCAGCAGCTTGTCCCAGTATCCAGCTAACTATGGCTACACCTTC.

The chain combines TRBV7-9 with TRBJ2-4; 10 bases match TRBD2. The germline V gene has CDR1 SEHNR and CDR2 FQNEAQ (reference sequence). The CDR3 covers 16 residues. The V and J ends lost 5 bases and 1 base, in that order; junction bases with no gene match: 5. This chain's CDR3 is CASSPSGGAAKNIQYF. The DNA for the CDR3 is TGTGCCAGCAGCCCGAGCGGGGGGGCGGCCAAAAACATTCAGTACTTC.

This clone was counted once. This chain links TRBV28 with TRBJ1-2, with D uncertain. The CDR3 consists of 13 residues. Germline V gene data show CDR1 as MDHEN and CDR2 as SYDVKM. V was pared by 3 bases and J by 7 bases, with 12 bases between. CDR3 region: CASSLLGTGGYTF. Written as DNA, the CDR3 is TGTGCCAGCAGTTTGCTGGGTACCGGTGGCTACACCTTC.